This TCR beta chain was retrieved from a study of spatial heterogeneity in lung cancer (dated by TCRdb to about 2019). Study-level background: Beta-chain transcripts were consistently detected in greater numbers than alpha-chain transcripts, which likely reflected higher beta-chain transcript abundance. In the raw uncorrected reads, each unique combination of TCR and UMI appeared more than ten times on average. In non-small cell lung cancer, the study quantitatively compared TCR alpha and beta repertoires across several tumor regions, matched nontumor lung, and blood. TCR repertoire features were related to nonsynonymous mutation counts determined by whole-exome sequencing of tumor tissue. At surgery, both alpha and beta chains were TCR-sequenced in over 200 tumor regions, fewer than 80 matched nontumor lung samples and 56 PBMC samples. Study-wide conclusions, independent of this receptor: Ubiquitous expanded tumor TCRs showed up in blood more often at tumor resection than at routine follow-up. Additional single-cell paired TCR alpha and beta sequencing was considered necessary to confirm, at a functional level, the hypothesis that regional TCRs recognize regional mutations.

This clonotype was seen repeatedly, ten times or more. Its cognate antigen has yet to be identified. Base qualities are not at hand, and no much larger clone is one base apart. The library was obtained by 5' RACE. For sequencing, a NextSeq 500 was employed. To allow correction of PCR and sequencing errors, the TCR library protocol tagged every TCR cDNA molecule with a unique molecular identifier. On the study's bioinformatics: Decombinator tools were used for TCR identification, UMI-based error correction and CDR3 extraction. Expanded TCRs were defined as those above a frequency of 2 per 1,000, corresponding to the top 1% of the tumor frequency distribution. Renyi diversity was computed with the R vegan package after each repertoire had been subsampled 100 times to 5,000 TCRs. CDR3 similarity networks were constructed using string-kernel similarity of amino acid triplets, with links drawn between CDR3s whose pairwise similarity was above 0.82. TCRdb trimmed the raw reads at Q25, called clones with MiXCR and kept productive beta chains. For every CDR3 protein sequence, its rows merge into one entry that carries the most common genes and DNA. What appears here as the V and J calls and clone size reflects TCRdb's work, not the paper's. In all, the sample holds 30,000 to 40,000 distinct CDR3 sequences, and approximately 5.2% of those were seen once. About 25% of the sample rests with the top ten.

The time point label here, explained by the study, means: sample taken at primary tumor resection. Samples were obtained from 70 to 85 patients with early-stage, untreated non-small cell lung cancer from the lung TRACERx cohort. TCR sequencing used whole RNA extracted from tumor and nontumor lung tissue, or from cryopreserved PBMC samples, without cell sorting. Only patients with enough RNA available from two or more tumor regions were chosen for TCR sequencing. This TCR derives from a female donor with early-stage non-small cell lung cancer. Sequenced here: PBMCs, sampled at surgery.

The sequenced DNA is TGTGCCAGCTCACCCGGGACGGTGCGGGAAAAACTGTTTTTT. Its translation reads: CASSPGTVREKLFF. The rearrangement combines TRBV18 with TRBJ1-4, and the D gene may be TRBD1, 5 bases matching. Taken from the germline V gene, the CDR1 and CDR2 loops are KGHSH and LQKENI. The cysteine opens and the phenylalanine closes a CDR3 of 14 amino acids. Kept here is only the CDR3 DNA, which spans 42 bases and is read in frame from base 1. Trimming at the junction amounts to 3 bases on V and 8 bases on J, and the germline ends lie 13 bases apart.